This T cell receptor beta chain came from a study of cytomegalovirus exposure and HLA in healthy donors. The CDR3 length is 14 residues. CDR1 and CDR2 from the germline V gene are SGHNT and YYREEE (reference sequence). Trimming pared 1 base from V and 1 base from J, leaving 6 bases between. Use of 60 Vbeta and 13 Jbeta primers characterized the PCR. Profiling relied on immunoSEQ multiplex PCR, and the TCRdb table lists in-frame clones only, not all of them. The sample includes about 170,000 clones. This chain links TRBV5-4 with TRBJ1-3; no firm D call. The sequence came from a woman under 30 in good health and CMV-seropositive. Sequencing used PBMCs. CDR3 sequence reads: CASSLMASGNTIYF. CDR3 in DNA: TGTGCCAGCAGCTTGATGGCTTCTGGAAACACCATATATTTT.